The 2 T cell receptor beta chains listed next were all sequenced from one sample in a study of type 1 and type 2 diabetes patients. Genomic DNA was the PCR template. The TCR beta CDR3 region was amplified using 30 forward and 13 reverse primers. TCRdb ran MiXCR on the multiplex PCR reads and lists one entry per CDR3 protein. The table includes approximately 260,000 distinct CDR3 sequences, around 47% detected once. The sequencing input was peripheral blood mononuclear cells (PBMCs). The receptors here all came from a man aged 18 to 30 with type 2 diabetes.

There are a few counts of this clonotype. The chain combines TRBV19 with TRBJ1-4; 8 bases line up with TRBD1. The germline V gene has CDR1 LNHDA and CDR2 SQIVND (reference sequence). Losses at the gene ends were 4 bases for V and 7 bases for J; bases not matched to a gene: 11. This CDR3 is built from 16 residues. DNA for the CDR3: TGTGCCAGTAGTACTAGGATCCAGGGGGCTCGTGAAAAACTGTTTTTT. It specifies CASSTRIQGAREKLFF.

The CDR3 DNA follows: TGTGCCAGCAGCGTAGATAGGGAAGGCCCAGATACGCAGTATTTT. As protein: CASSVDREGPDTQYF. This rearrangement joins TRBV9 to TRBJ2-3; no reliable D call. This CDR3 region has 15 residues. Germline V gene lookup returns CDR1 SGDLS and CDR2 YYNGEE. Trimming removed 0 bases at V and 4 bases at J, with 12 bases between.